The rows below give T cell receptor beta chains drawn from one sample of a study of blood T cell repertoires in COVID-19. The method was immunoSEQ multiplex PCR; TCRdb's version includes in-frame clones alone and lacks a portion of them. The data show 250,000 to 350,000 clones, with 85% to 90% seen just once and over 5% held by the top ten. Source material: peripheral blood. The receptors come from a woman aged 45-59 years with COVID-19, enrolled during active disease. CDR3s include the opening cysteine and the closing phenylalanine or tryptophan. The order of the fields is D gene, V gene, J gene, clone size, CDR3 DNA, CDR3 protein. A D gene is named only where the DNA matches it firmly. Part of the rows lack a size; the others show once, few, many or a class for expanded clones.

d_call: NA
v_call: TRBV29-1
j_call: TRBJ2-7
clone_size: NA
cdr3_nt: TGCAGCGTTGGCGGGGAGGAGACAGGGCAAAGCTCCTACGAGCAGTACTTC
cdr3_aa: CSVGGEETGQSSYEQYF

d_call: TRBD2
v_call: TRBV19
j_call: TRBJ2-1
clone_size: NA
cdr3_nt: TGTGCCAGAACGATGAGACATTGGCGGACTAGCATTGTAAATGAGCAGTTCTTC
cdr3_aa: CARTMRHWRTSIVNEQFF

d_call: TRBD2
v_call: TRBV11-2
j_call: TRBJ2-1
clone_size: NA
cdr3_nt: TGTGCCAGCACCCTGGGCGGGAGTAAGAACTACAATGAGCAGTTCTTC
cdr3_aa: CASTLGGSKNYNEQFF

d_call: NA
v_call: TRBV11-2
j_call: TRBJ2-1
clone_size: NA
cdr3_nt: TGTGCCAGCAGCCAACGAGGCAGGGTTGCAATTGAGCAGTTCTTC
cdr3_aa: CASSQRGRVAIEQFF

d_call: TRBD1
v_call: TRBV19
j_call: TRBJ2-1
clone_size: NA
cdr3_nt: TGTGCCAGTAGCCGCCTCGGGACAGGGGGATACAATGAGCAGTTCTTC
cdr3_aa: CASSRLGTGGYNEQFF

d_call: TRBD1
v_call: TRBV30
j_call: TRBJ1-1
clone_size: NA
cdr3_nt: TGTGCCTGGAGTCCCAGGGGGTGGGTCCAGAACACTGAAGCTTTCTTT
cdr3_aa: CAWSPRGWVQNTEAFF

d_call: NA
v_call: TRBV10-3
j_call: TRBJ2-5
clone_size: NA
cdr3_nt: TGTGCCATCAGTGAGCGGGCGGGAAACCAAGAGACCCAGTACTTC
cdr3_aa: CAISERAGNQETQYF

d_call: NA
v_call: TRBV6-2/TRBV6-3
j_call: TRBJ2-5
clone_size: once
cdr3_nt: TGTGCCAGCAGTTACTTGCGGATCCAAGAGACCCAGTACTTC
cdr3_aa: CASSYLRIQETQYF

d_call: TRBD2
v_call: TRBV2
j_call: TRBJ2-3
clone_size: NA
cdr3_nt: TGTGCCACAAAACTAGCGGTTAGCACAGATACGCAGTATTTT
cdr3_aa: CATKLAVSTDTQYF

d_call: TRBD2
v_call: TRBV19
j_call: TRBJ2-7
clone_size: NA
cdr3_nt: TGTGCCAGTGGAAAGCTAGCGGGAGGGTCTAACGAGCAGTACTTC
cdr3_aa: CASGKLAGGSNEQYF

d_call: NA
v_call: TRBV6-5
j_call: TRBJ2-6
clone_size: NA
cdr3_nt: TGTGCCAGCAGTTTCCTCTCTGGGGCCAACGTCCTGACTTTC
cdr3_aa: CASSFLSGANVLTF

d_call: NA
v_call: TRBV2
j_call: TRBJ2-1
clone_size: NA
cdr3_nt: TGTGCCAGCGAGGGAGGACCCTACAATGAGCAGTTCTTC
cdr3_aa: CASEGGPYNEQFF

d_call: TRBD2
v_call: TRBV6-5
j_call: TRBJ2-5
clone_size: NA
cdr3_nt: TGTGCCAGCAGTTTGACTAGCGGGAGGGCCAGGGAGACCCAGTACTTC
cdr3_aa: CASSLTSGRARETQYF

d_call: TRBD1
v_call: TRBV6-2/TRBV6-3
j_call: TRBJ1-6
clone_size: NA
cdr3_nt: TGTGCCAGCAGTGTCGACAGGGCCTATAATTCACCCCTCCACTTT
cdr3_aa: CASSVDRAYNSPLHF

d_call: TRBD1
v_call: TRBV29-1
j_call: TRBJ1-2
clone_size: NA
cdr3_nt: TGCAGCGTTACGGACAGGGGGCTTGGGGGCTACACCTTC
cdr3_aa: CSVTDRGLGGYTF

d_call: NA
v_call: TRBV11-1
j_call: TRBJ2-7
clone_size: NA
cdr3_nt: TGTGCCAGCAGCTTAATTCGAGAACTATCCGAGCAGTACTTC
cdr3_aa: CASSLIRELSEQYF

d_call: NA
v_call: TRBV28
j_call: TRBJ2-1
clone_size: NA
cdr3_nt: TGTGCCAGCAGTCTCCCCCTAGCTGGCTACAATGAGCAGTTCTTC
cdr3_aa: CASSLPLAGYNEQFF

d_call: TRBD1
v_call: TRBV29-1
j_call: TRBJ2-3
clone_size: once
cdr3_nt: TGCAGCGTCACGAAACTGGGGACAGGAACGTCGGCAGATACGCAGTATTTT
cdr3_aa: CSVTKLGTGTSADTQYF

d_call: NA
v_call: TRBV6-5
j_call: TRBJ1-2
clone_size: NA
cdr3_nt: TGTGCCAGCAGTAAAAAGGGGTTTGACTATGGCTACACCTTC
cdr3_aa: CASSKKGFDYGYTF

d_call: TRBD2
v_call: TRBV5-1
j_call: TRBJ2-7
clone_size: NA
cdr3_nt: TGCGCCAGCAGCCGGGAAGGGACTAGCGGTTCCTACGAGCAGTACTTC
cdr3_aa: CASSREGTSGSYEQYF

d_call: NA
v_call: TRBV10-2
j_call: TRBJ2-1
clone_size: NA
cdr3_nt: TGCGCCAGCAGGCCTGGCCGGAGCTCCTACAATGAGCAGTTCTTC
cdr3_aa: CASRPGRSSYNEQFF

d_call: NA
v_call: TRBV18
j_call: TRBJ1-4
clone_size: NA
cdr3_nt: TGTGCCAGCTCACCACCGACCCAGACGGGTGAAAAACTGTTTTTT
cdr3_aa: CASSPPTQTGEKLFF

d_call: TRBD1
v_call: TRBV5-1
j_call: TRBJ1-1
clone_size: once
cdr3_nt: TGCGCCAGCAGCTTACTCACAGGGGGCACTGAAGCTTTCTTT
cdr3_aa: CASSLLTGGTEAFF

d_call: TRBD1
v_call: TRBV2
j_call: TRBJ2-1
clone_size: NA
cdr3_nt: TGTGCCAGCAGTGAAATGGGGGACAGACGGTACAATGAGCAGTTCTTC
cdr3_aa: CASSEMGDRRYNEQFF

d_call: NA
v_call: TRBV6-5
j_call: TRBJ1-2
clone_size: NA
cdr3_nt: TGTGCCAGCACCGCCGGTCGTACGGAGTCTGGTGGCTACACCTTC
cdr3_aa: CASTAGRTESGGYTF

d_call: NA
v_call: TRBV2
j_call: TRBJ1-4
clone_size: NA
cdr3_nt: TGTGCCAGCAGTGCACAGGGCGGTGAAAAACTGTTTTTT
cdr3_aa: CASSAQGGEKLFF

d_call: NA
v_call: TRBV27
j_call: TRBJ2-1
clone_size: once
cdr3_nt: TGTGCCAGCGGAAGGACTTCCTCCTACAATGAGCAGTTCTTC
cdr3_aa: CASGRTSSYNEQFF

d_call: NA
v_call: TRBV6-2/TRBV6-3
j_call: TRBJ2-7
clone_size: NA
cdr3_nt: TGTGCCAGCAGTTACTCGAATTTGAGGTACGAGCAGTACTTC
cdr3_aa: CASSYSNLRYEQYF

d_call: TRBD1
v_call: TRBV7-9
j_call: TRBJ2-4
clone_size: NA
cdr3_nt: TGTGCCAGCAGCTCAGGACAGGGAAAAAACATTCAGTACTTC
cdr3_aa: CASSSGQGKNIQYF

d_call: NA
v_call: TRBV24-1
j_call: TRBJ2-1
clone_size: NA
cdr3_nt: TGTGCCACCAGTGATTCCCCCGGGACCTACAATGAGCAGTTCTTC
cdr3_aa: CATSDSPGTYNEQFF

d_call: TRBD2
v_call: TRBV7-7
j_call: TRBJ2-1
clone_size: NA
cdr3_nt: TGTGCCAGCAGCTTATTGGCGGGGGACTACAATGAGCAGTTCTTC
cdr3_aa: CASSLLAGDYNEQFF

d_call: NA
v_call: TRBV18
j_call: TRBJ2-5
clone_size: NA
cdr3_nt: TGTGCCAGCTCACCAGGTCGGGGGGAGACCCAGTACTTC
cdr3_aa: CASSPGRGETQYF

d_call: NA
v_call: TRBV9
j_call: TRBJ1-1
clone_size: NA
cdr3_nt: TGTGCCAGCAGCGTAGCGCTCAGGTTGGACACTGAAGCTTTCTTT
cdr3_aa: CASSVALRLDTEAFF

d_call: NA
v_call: TRBV6-5
j_call: TRBJ1-1
clone_size: NA
cdr3_nt: TGTGCCAGCAGTTACTCCCGGGAGACGAACACTGAAGCTTTCTTT
cdr3_aa: CASSYSRETNTEAFF

d_call: TRBD2
v_call: TRBV4-1
j_call: TRBJ2-3
clone_size: NA
cdr3_nt: TGCGCCAGCAGCCAAGGGGGGGGACTTTCAGATACGCAGTATTTT
cdr3_aa: CASSQGGGLSDTQYF

d_call: TRBD2
v_call: TRBV11-2
j_call: TRBJ2-2
clone_size: NA
cdr3_nt: TGTGCCAGCAGCCAGCCGGGACTAGCGGCCGGGGAGCTGTTTTTT
cdr3_aa: CASSQPGLAAGELFF

d_call: NA
v_call: TRBV5-1
j_call: TRBJ2-1
clone_size: NA
cdr3_nt: TGCGCCTCCTACCGGGACTCAAGCTCCTACAATGAGCAGTTCTTC
cdr3_aa: CASYRDSSSYNEQFF

d_call: TRBD1
v_call: TRBV5-1
j_call: TRBJ2-3
clone_size: NA
cdr3_nt: TGCGCCAGCAGCTGGACAGGGGTGGGCACAGATACGCAGTATTTT
cdr3_aa: CASSWTGVGTDTQYF

d_call: TRBD1
v_call: TRBV5-6
j_call: TRBJ2-2
clone_size: NA
cdr3_nt: TGTGCCAGCAGCTCGAGCCCCGGGACAGGGCACGGGGAGCTGTTTTTT
cdr3_aa: CASSSSPGTGHGELFF

d_call: NA
v_call: TRBV5-1
j_call: TRBJ2-1
clone_size: NA
cdr3_nt: TGCGCCAGCAGCTTGGCACAGTCCTCCTACAATGAGCAGTTCTTC
cdr3_aa: CASSLAQSSYNEQFF

d_call: TRBD2
v_call: TRBV19
j_call: TRBJ2-1
clone_size: once
cdr3_nt: TGTGCCAGTAGTAGGGCGGGAGGGATTAATGAGCAGTTCTTC
cdr3_aa: CASSRAGGINEQFF

d_call: NA
v_call: TRBV5-1
j_call: TRBJ2-3
clone_size: NA
cdr3_nt: TGCGCCAGCAGCTTGGCTTCGACAGTATCTAGCACAGATACGCAGTATTTT
cdr3_aa: CASSLASTVSSTDTQYF

d_call: TRBD1
v_call: TRBV19
j_call: TRBJ1-6
clone_size: NA
cdr3_nt: TGTGCCAGTAGGCCTCCGGGACAGCTAGATTCACCCCTCCACTTT
cdr3_aa: CASRPPGQLDSPLHF

d_call: TRBD1
v_call: TRBV30
j_call: TRBJ2-2
clone_size: NA
cdr3_nt: TGTGCCTGGACCCAACAGGGGAGAACCGGGGAGCTGTTTTTT
cdr3_aa: CAWTQQGRTGELFF